This T cell receptor beta chain came from a study of shared clonotypes between healthy human individuals. Findings of the study overall: Although depth was large, rarefaction showed that sequencing of the sorted subsets was incomplete.

Authors' analysis steps: Junction-only immunoSEQ data arrived without quality scores, meaning filtering differed. Clones were sequenced by immunoSEQ multiplex PCR, and TCRdb holds only the in-frame ones, with some missing. V and J calls and clone size are given by that table; D and trimming were obtained from the DNA. The data contain some 2,400,000 clones, approximately 95% of them seen just once; the ten biggest clones take up more than 0.1%. On this clone: Its target is not known. The sample has other DNA sequences that encode this CDR3 too.

Germline V gene lookup returns CDR1 SGHRS and CDR2 YFSETQ. The ends were cut back, 2 bases at V and 0 bases at J, with 5 bases in the middle. This CDR3 region has 14 residues. The source is a man aged 18 to 29 in good health. This rearrangement joins TRBV5-1 to TRBJ2-2; no clear D. Sequenced sample: naive CD4+ T cells sorted from blood. Subset of the sample: CD45RA+ positively selected. The CDR3 reads CASSLGPNTGELFF. In DNA, the CDR3 is TGCGCCAGCAGCTTAGGACCGAACACCGGGGAGCTGTTTTTT.